This TCR beta chain was identified during a study of identical twins. This clonotype was counted at least ten times. Template switching, a step in the protocol, added a universal primer site, and cDNA carried unique molecular identifiers. One entry per CDR3 protein results from TCRdb running MiXCR on the 5' RACE reads. Here the sample spans 200,000 to 250,000 distinct CDR3 sequences, less than 8% being singletons. The germline V and J ends were trimmed by 4 bases and 2 bases, with 3 bases remaining between them. From germline, CDR1 is ENHRY and CDR2 SYGVKD. CDR3 length: 12 residues. These data also formed part of another study, on yellow fever vaccine responses in identical twins.

The source material was memory (CD45RO+) T cells sorted from blood. This TCR derives from a woman younger than 35 in good health. The genes are TRBV10-3 and TRBJ1-5; D unclear. The CDR3 protein is CAISGGNQPQHF. As DNA, the CDR3 is TGTGCCATCAGTGGGGGCAATCAGCCCCAGCATTTT.